This section outlines one T cell receptor beta chain sequence together with its context. Its antigen is unknown. Other DNA sequences in this specimen translate into the identical CDR3. This specimen belongs to a study of beta chain features in type 1 diabetes. Across the whole study: The examined sorted cells totaled approximately 110 million across samples. The study, taken as a whole, reports: PCR might preferentially amplify shorter templates, equally in patients and controls. Lower insertion and higher deletion counts appeared at VDJ junctions in type 1 diabetes patients.

The sequenced template was cDNA made from the entire isolated RNA. Sequencing was performed with immunoSEQ multiplex PCR; in TCRdb, only in-frame clones are kept and a portion is missing. The sample holds about 290,000 clones; roughly 8% are singletons and the top ten take 1%. The germline gives CDR1 SGHTA, CDR2 FQGNSA. Trimming cost V 5 bases and J 0 bases; bases outside gene matches: 4. This CDR3 has 15 amino acids. The sequenced sample consisted of central memory CD4+ T cells from blood. The chain recombines TRBV7-2 with TRBJ1-5; 7 bases match TRBD1. The source is a young woman in good health. This CDR3 reads CASSTDRASNQPQHF. In nucleotides, the CDR3 is TGTGCCAGCAGCACAGACAGGGCTAGCAATCAGCCCCAGCATTTT. Variable domain in full (rest from reference TRBV7-2 and TRBJ1-5): GAGVSQSPSNKVTEKGKDVELRCDPISGHTALYWYRQSLGQGLEFLIYFQGNSAPDKSGLPSDRFSAERTGGSVSTLTIQRTQQEDSAVYLCASSTDRASNQPQHFGDGTRLSIL.